Presented here are 24 T cell receptor beta chains from one specimen sequenced in a study of OX40 agonist ivuxolimab in advanced cancers. Using immunoSEQ multiplex PCR, the repertoire was profiled, and TCRdb retains in-frame clones only, with some absent. The profile shows roughly 60,000 clones, 65% to 90% of them singletons. This sample comprised CD4+ or CD8+ T cells sorted from blood, obtained in a trial of the OX40 agonist ivuxolimab. Receptors originate from an adult with an advanced solid tumor such as melanoma, head and neck, liver or kidney cancer.

V and J are TRBV5-6 and TRBJ2-2, with no clear D. CDR1 and CDR2 (germline): SGHDT, YYEEEE. Trimming left V 0 bases short and J 0 bases short, with 9 bases between. The CDR3 consists of 16 residues. The CDR3 DNA sequence: TGTGCCAGCAGCTTGGGGGCGGCGACGAACACCGGGGAGCTGTTTTTT. Translating gives CASSLGAATNTGELFF.

The CDR3 loop is CASSLTGQLGGSAEAFF. For the CDR3, the DNA is TGTGCCAGCAGCTTAACGGGACAGCTCGGTGGCAGCGCTGAAGCTTTCTTT. The chain joins TRBV7-8 to TRBJ1-1; 7 bases fit TRBD1. V was pared by 2 bases and J by 6 bases, with 15 bases of the junction left unmatched. The CDR3 consists of 17 residues. CDR1 SGHVS and CDR2 FQNEAQ come from the germline V gene.

This chain uses TRBV30 with TRBJ1-4, with 9 bases matching TRBD1. J was trimmed by 12 bases and V by 2 bases; bases with no gene match: 4. The V gene's germline CDR1 is GTSNPN and CDR2 SVGIG (reference sequence). The CDR3 has 12 residues. CDR3 nucleotides: TGTGCCTGGAGTCCGGGACAGGGTGAACTGTTTTTT. Amino acids: CAWSPGQGELFF.

V and J are TRBV2 and TRBJ1-4; maybe TRBD1 (5 bases). The V and J ends lost 3 bases and 7 bases respectively, with 12 bases between them. The CDR3 has 14 residues. Looked up from germline, CDR1 is SNHLY and CDR2 is FYNNEI. The chain's CDR3 is CASSDPSGGEKLFF. The CDR3 DNA follows: TGTGCCAGCAGTGATCCGTCGGGGGGTGAAAAACTGTTTTTT.

The rearrangement links TRBV7-2 to TRBJ2-5; TRBD1 agrees at 8 bases. V shed 5 bases and J 2 bases; nucleotides not matched to a gene: 7. Germline CDR1 reads SGHTA; CDR2 reads FQGNSA. The CDR3 extends over 15 amino acids. CDR3 bases: TGTGCCAGCAGCACTCGACAGGGGACTCAAGAGACCCAGTACTTC. This gives the protein CASSTRQGTQETQYF.

The chain links TRBV20-1 to TRBJ1-1; D gene uncertain. V was trimmed by 0 bases and J by 8 bases, leaving 7 bases between them. Germline V lookup: CDR1 DFQATT, CDR2 SNEGSKA (reference sequence). The CDR3 consists of 11 residues. In DNA form, the CDR3 reads TGCAGTGCTAGAGACAGGCTAGAAGCTTTCTTT. It encodes CSARDRLEAFF.

This chain joins TRBV7-2 and TRBJ1-2; D gene uncertain. Germline V gene lookup returns CDR1 SGHTA and CDR2 FQGNSA. Trimming left V 1 base short and J 4 bases short, with 10 bases between. The CDR3 is made up of 14 amino acids. The CDR3 is CASSLDKGSYGYTF. CDR3 nucleotides: TGTGCCAGCAGCTTAGATAAAGGGTCCTATGGCTACACCTTC.

V and J are TRBV2 and TRBJ2-7, with TRBD2 matching 7 bases. Trimming removed 6 bases from V and 3 bases from J; junction bases left unmatched: 8. Germline loops: CDR1 SNHLY, CDR2 FYNNEI. This CDR3 contains 14 residues. The CDR3, as DNA: TGTGCCAGCAGGAGGGGCGGGGGAGGCTACGAGCAGTACTTC. The encoded protein is CASRRGGGGYEQYF.

The V and J genes are TRBV27 and TRBJ2-5, with 7 bases matching TRBD1. With 6 bases clipped from V and 0 bases from J, the junction kept 1 base outside the gene matches. The CDR3 has 13 amino acids. From germline, CDR1 is MNHEY and CDR2 SMNVEV (reference sequence). CDR3 DNA: TGTGCCAGCAGGACAGGGTACCAAGAGACCCAGTACTTC. It is translated as CASRTGYQETQYF.

The rearrangement links TRBV6-5 to TRBJ2-7, with 10 bases lining up with TRBD1. CDR1 and CDR2 from the germline V gene are MNHEY and SVGAGI. The CDR3 spans 14 residues. After removal of 6 bases from V and 6 bases from J, the junction contained 8 bases not matched to a gene. The CDR3 region has the DNA TGTGCCAGCAGAATGGGGACAGGGGCCCCCGAGCAGTACTTC. As protein: CASRMGTGAPEQYF.

This chain joins TRBV2 and TRBJ1-2; TRBD1 aligns across 8 bases. This CDR3 contains 13 residues. The V segment lost 3 bases and the J segment 6 bases; nucleotides outside the gene matches: 3. Germline loops: CDR1 SNHLY, CDR2 FYNNEI. CDR3 region: CASSDRTGNGYTF. CDR3 coding DNA: TGTGCCAGCAGTGATAGGACAGGGAATGGCTACACCTTC.

This CDR3 reads CASKIPGSDTGELFF. The CDR3 nucleotides read TGCGCCAGCAAAATACCGGGGTCGGACACCGGGGAGCTGTTTTTT. This rearrangement joins TRBV5-1 to TRBJ2-2; possibly TRBD2 for D (5 bases). V shed 6 bases and J shed 3 bases, with 15 bases lying between them. CDR3 size: 15 residues. The germline CDR1 and CDR2 sequences are SGHRS and YFSETQ.

V and J are TRBV28 and TRBJ1-5; unclear D gene. V lost 7 bases, J lost 4 bases, and 11 bases lay in between. The CDR3 consists of 13 residues. Germline V gene data show CDR1 as MDHEN and CDR2 as SYDVKM. This CDR3 reads CASTVVANQPQHF. The CDR3 nucleotides are TGTGCCAGCACCGTGGTCGCTAATCAGCCCCAGCATTTT.

J is TRBJ2-7 and V is TRBV9, with 16 bases identical to TRBD2. The J segment lost 6 bases and the V segment lost 3 bases, leaving 9 bases of the junction unmatched. This CDR3 comprises 17 residues. The germline V gene encodes CDR1 SGDLS and CDR2 YYNGEE. In DNA, the CDR3 is TGTGCCAGCAGCGCTTCCGGGACTAGCGGGGGGGCTGGCGAGCAGTACTTC. This codes for CASSASGTSGGAGEQYF. Full variable domain (outside the CDR3, taken from reference TRBV9 and TRBJ2-7): DSGVTQTPKHLITATGQRVTLRCSPRSGDLSVYWYQQSLDQGLQFLIQYYNGEERAKGNILERFSAQQFPDLHSELNLSSLELGDSALYFCASSASGTSGGAGEQYFGPGTRLTVT.

The V call is TRBV2, the J call TRBJ2-7; 15 bases map to TRBD2. Germline loops: CDR1 SNHLY, CDR2 FYNNEI. The CDR3 is made up of 18 amino acids. Unmatched junction bases numbered 11, after V lost 4 bases and J lost 4 bases. This CDR3 reads CASSAGTSGRFYSYEQYF. As DNA, the CDR3 is TGTGCCAGCAGTGCCGGGACTAGCGGGAGGTTTTACAGTTACGAGCAGTACTTC.

Note on this clone: One end of the junction fails to match germline, which may point to a read error. The V call is TRBV27, the J call TRBJ2-7, with a possible D match to TRBD1 (6 bases). Germline V CDR1 and CDR2: MNHEY, SMNVEV (reference sequence). The CDR3 has 15 residues. The chain's CDR3 is CASSTSGTRSFEQYF. The CDR3 nucleotides read TGTGCCAGCAGTACCTCCGGGACACGGTCCTTCGAGCAGTACTTC.

The CDR3 sequence is CASSDNPYNEQFF. The CDR3, as DNA: TGTGCCAGCAGTGACAACCCCTACAATGAGCAGTTCTTC. The chain couples TRBV6-4 to TRBJ2-1; D gene unclear. Germline V gene lookup returns CDR1 MRHNA and CDR2 SNTAGT. CDR3 size: 13 residues. V lost 2 bases, J lost 2 bases, and 4 bases lay in between.

This clone has only a few counts. The chain is built from TRBV27 and TRBJ2-7, with 10 bases fitting TRBD2. The trim removed 10 bases at V and 4 bases at J, leaving 10 bases unmatched. The CDR3 covers 14 residues. Per germline, CDR1 MNHEY and CDR2 SMNVEV (reference sequence). The CDR3 nucleotides read TGTGCCACCCCCCCTAGCGGGAGAAGTTACGAGCAGTACTTC. As protein: CATPPSGRSYEQYF.

This chain uses TRBV7-3 with TRBJ1-1; the D gene is possibly TRBD1 (5 bases). The V end was cut by 5 bases, the J end by 1 base, with 8 bases between. The germline V gene has CDR1 SGHTA and CDR2 FQGTGA. CDR3 size: 13 residues. CDR3 sequence: CASSPDTNTEAFF. CDR3 DNA: TGTGCCAGCAGCCCGGACACGAACACTGAAGCTTTCTTT. Together with reference TRBV7-3 and TRBJ1-1, the CDR3 gives the full variable domain: GAGVSQTPSNKVTEKGKYVELRCDPISGHTALYWYRQSLGQGPEFLIYFQGTGAADDSGLPNDRFFAVRPEGSVSTLKIQRTERGDSAVYLCASSPDTNTEAFFGQGTRLTVV.

Many counts were recorded for this clone. The chain uses TRBV11-2 and TRBJ2-7; 7 bases are shared with TRBD1. CDR1 and CDR2 (germline): SGHAT, FQNNGV. After removal of 0 bases from V and 12 bases from J, the junction contained 8 bases not matched to a gene. The CDR3 has 13 residues. CDR3 residues: CASSLEGDSRRYF. In DNA, the CDR3 is TGTGCCAGCAGCTTAGAAGGGGACAGTCGAAGGTACTTC.

The chain couples TRBV11-2 to TRBJ2-3; perhaps TRBD2 as D (6 bases). CDR1 is SGHAT, CDR2 FQNNGV, per germline. Trimming took 6 bases from V and 1 from J, leaving 17 bases between them. The CDR3 is 16 residues long. The DNA of the CDR3 is TGTGCCAGCAGGCTACGCCCGGGACTCCGCACAGATACGCAGTATTTT. This encodes CASRLRPGLRTDTQYF.

This clone has a single count. V usage is TRBV28 and J usage is TRBJ2-7; D remains ambiguous. V lost 4 bases, J lost 1 base, and 14 bases lay in between. The CDR3 consists of 15 residues. Germline V gene data show CDR1 as MDHEN and CDR2 as SYDVKM. The CDR3 nucleotides are TGTGCCAGCAGTTCACCGGGCCGAGGTTCCTACGAGCAGTACTTC. It specifies CASSSPGRGSYEQYF.

In its sample, this clone was seen a few times. The chain has TRBV7-6 and TRBJ2-7; 8 bases fit TRBD2. The CDR3 has 16 residues. After removal of 1 base from V and 1 base from J, the junction contained 6 bases not matched to a gene. Germline values: CDR1 SGHVS, CDR2 FNYEAQ. CDR3 loop: CASSLEGAGGSYEQYF. CDR3 sequence (DNA): TGTGCCAGCAGCTTAGAAGGGGCGGGAGGATCCTACGAGCAGTACTTC.

The chain has TRBV19 and TRBJ1-5; tentatively, D is TRBD1 (5 bases). V lost 3 bases and J lost 5, with 8 bases in between. Looked up from germline, CDR1 is LNHDA and CDR2 is SQIVND (reference sequence). The CDR3 runs 13 residues. The CDR3: CASSIGGDQPQHF. The CDR3 DNA reads as TGTGCCAGTAGTATTGGGGGGGATCAGCCCCAGCATTTT.